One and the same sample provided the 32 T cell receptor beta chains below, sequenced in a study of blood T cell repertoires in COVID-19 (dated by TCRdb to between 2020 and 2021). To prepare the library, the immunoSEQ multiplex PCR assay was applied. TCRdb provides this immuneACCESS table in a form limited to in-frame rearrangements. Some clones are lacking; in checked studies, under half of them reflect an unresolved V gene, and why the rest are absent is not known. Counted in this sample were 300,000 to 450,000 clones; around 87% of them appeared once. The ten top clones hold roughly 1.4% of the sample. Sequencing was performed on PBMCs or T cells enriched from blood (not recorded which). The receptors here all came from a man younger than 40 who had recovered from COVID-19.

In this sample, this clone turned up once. CDR3 in amino acids: CASSKALGLAGSTDTQYF. The CDR3, as DNA: TGTGCCAGCAGCAAAGCGCTTGGTCTAGCGGGGTCCACAGATACGCAGTATTTT. The chain links TRBV21-1 to TRBJ2-3; TRBD2, the D gene given by the table, was not confirmed from the DNA. TRBV21-1 is a known pseudogene. This CDR3 has 18 residues.

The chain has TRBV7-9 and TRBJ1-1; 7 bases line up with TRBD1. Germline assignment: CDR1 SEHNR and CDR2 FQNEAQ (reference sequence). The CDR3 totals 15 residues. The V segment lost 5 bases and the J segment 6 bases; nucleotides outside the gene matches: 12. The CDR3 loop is CASSGQDRTNAEAFF. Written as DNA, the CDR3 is TGTGCCAGCAGCGGACAGGATCGGACTAACGCTGAAGCTTTCTTT.

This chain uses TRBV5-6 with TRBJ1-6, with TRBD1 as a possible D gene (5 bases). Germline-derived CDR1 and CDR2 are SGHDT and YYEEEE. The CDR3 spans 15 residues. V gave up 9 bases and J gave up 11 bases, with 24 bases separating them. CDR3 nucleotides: TGTGCCACCACCCGCGAAGGGCCTAAAGGGGCACCCCTCCACTTT. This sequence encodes CATTREGPKGAPLHF.

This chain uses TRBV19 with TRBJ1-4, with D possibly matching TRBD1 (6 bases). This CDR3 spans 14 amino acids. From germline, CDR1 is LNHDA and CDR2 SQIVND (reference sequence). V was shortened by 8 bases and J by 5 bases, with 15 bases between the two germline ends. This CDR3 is CASAHTGLNEKLFF. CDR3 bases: TGTGCCAGTGCACACACAGGGTTAAATGAAAAACTGTTTTTT.

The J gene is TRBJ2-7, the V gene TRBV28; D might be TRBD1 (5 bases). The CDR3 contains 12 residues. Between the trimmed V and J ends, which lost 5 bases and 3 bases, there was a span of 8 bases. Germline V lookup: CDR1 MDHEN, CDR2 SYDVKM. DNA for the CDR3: TGTGCCAGCAGTCGACAGAACTACGAGCAGTACTTC. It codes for CASSRQNYEQYF.

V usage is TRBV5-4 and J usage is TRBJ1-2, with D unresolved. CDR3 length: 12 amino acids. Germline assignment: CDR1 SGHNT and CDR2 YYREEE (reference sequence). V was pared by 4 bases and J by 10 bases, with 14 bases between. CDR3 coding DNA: TGTGCCAGCAGCGGATCACAGATGTCCTACACCTTC. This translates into CASSGSQMSYTF.

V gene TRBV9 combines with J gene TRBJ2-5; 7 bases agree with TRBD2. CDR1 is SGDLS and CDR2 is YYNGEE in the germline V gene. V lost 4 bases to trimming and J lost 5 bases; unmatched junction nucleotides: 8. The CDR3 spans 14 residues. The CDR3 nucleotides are TGTGCCAGCAGCCCTTTGGGGGGGTTGGAGACCCAGTACTTC. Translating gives CASSPLGGLETQYF. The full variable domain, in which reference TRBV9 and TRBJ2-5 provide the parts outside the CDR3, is DSGVTQTPKHLITATGQRVTLRCSPRSGDLSVYWYQQSLDQGLQFLIQYYNGEERAKGNILERFSAQQFPDLHSELNLSSLELGDSALYFCASSPLGGLETQYFGPGTRLLVL.

The CDR3 DNA follows: TGTGCCAGCAGACCCGGGACAGGGGGCGCGACTGCCTCTAGGAATCAGCCCCAGCATTTT. This codes for CASRPGTGGATASRNQPQHF. The chain is built from TRBV2 and TRBJ1-5; the match to TRBD1 covers 12 bases. Germline V gene lookup returns CDR1 SNHLY and CDR2 FYNNEI. The CDR3 runs to 20 residues. After removal of 6 bases from V and 4 bases from J, the junction contained 19 bases not matched to a gene.

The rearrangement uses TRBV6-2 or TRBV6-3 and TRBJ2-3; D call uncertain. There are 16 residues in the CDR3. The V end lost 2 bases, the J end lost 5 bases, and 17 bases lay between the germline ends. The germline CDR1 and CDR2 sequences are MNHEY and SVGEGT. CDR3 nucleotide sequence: TGTGCCAGCAGTTACGGGCTTCTCCCGGTTAGAGATACGCAGTATTTT. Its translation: CASSYGLLPVRDTQYF.

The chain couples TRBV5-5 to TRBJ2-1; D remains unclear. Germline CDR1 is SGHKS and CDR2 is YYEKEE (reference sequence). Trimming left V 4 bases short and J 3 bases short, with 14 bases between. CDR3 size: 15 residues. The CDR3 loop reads CASSPDTSVYNEQFF. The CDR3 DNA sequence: TGTGCCAGCAGCCCAGACACCTCAGTCTACAATGAGCAGTTCTTC. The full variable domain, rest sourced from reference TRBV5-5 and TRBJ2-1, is DAGVTQSPTHLIKTRGQQVTLRCSPISGHKSVSWYQQVLGQGPQFIFQYYEKEERGRGNFPDRFSARQFPNYSSELNVNALLLGDSALYLCASSPDTSVYNEQFFGPGTRLTVL.

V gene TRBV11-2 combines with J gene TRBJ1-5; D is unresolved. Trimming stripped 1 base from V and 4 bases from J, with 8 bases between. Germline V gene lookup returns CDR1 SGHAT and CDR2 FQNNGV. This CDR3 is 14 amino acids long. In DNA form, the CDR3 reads TGTGCCAGCAGCTTAGGGGCAGGAAATCAGCCCCAGCATTTT. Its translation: CASSLGAGNQPQHF.

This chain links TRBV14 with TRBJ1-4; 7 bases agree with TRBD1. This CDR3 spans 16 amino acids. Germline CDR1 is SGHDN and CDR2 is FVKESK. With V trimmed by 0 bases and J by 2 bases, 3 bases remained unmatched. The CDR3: CASSQDDRATNEKLFF. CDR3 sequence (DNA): TGTGCCAGCAGCCAAGATGACAGGGCGACTAATGAAAAACTGTTTTTT.

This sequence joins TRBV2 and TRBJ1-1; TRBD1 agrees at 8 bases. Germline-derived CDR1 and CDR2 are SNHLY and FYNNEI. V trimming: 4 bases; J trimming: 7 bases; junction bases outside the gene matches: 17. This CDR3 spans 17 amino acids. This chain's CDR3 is CASSGFWDRTFHGEAFF. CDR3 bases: TGTGCCAGCAGTGGGTTTTGGGACAGGACCTTTCATGGTGAAGCTTTCTTT.

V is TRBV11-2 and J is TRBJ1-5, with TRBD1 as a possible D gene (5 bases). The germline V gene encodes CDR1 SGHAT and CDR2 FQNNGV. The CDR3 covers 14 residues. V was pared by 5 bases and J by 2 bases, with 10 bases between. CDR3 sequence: CASSLSTGNQPQHF. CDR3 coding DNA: TGTGCCAGCAGCCTTTCGACAGGCAATCAGCCCCAGCATTTT.

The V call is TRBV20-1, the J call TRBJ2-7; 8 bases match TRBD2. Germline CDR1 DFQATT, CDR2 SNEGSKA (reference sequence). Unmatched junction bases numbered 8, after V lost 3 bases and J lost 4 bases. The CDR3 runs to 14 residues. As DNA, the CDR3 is TGCAGTGCTAGTAAGCGGGGGCAGGGTTACGAGCAGTACTTC. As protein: CSASKRGQGYEQYF.

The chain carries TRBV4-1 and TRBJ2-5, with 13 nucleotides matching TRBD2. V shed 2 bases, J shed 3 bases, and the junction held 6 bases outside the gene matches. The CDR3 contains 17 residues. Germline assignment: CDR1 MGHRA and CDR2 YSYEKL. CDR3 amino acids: CASSQRLAGGREETQYF. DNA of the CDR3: TGCGCCAGCAGCCAAAGACTAGCGGGGGGCCGGGAAGAGACCCAGTACTTC.

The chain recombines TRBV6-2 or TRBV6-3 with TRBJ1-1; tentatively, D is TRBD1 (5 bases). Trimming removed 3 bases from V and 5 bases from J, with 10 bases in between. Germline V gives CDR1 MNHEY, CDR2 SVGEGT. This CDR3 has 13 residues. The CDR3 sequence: CASSYSGMTEAFF. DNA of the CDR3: TGTGCCAGCAGTTATTCAGGGATGACTGAAGCTTTCTTT.

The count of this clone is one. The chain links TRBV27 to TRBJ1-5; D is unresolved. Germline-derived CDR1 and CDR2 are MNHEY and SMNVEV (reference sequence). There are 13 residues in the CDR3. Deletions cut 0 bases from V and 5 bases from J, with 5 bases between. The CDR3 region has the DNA TGTGCCAGCAGTTTATCGAACTATCAGCCCCAGCATTTT. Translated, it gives CASSLSNYQPQHF.

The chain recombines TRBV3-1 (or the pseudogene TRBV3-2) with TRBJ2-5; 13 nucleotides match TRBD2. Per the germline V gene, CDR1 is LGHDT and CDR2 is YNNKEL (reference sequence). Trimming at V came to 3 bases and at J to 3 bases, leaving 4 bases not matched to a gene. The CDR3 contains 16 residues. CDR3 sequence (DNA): TGTGCCAGCAGCCATACCGGGACTAGCGGGGAAGAGACCCAGTACTTC. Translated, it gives CASSHTGTSGEETQYF.

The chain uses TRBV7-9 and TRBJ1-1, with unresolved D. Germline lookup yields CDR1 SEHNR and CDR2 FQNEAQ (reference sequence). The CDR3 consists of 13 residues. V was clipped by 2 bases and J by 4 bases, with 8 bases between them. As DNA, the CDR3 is TGTGCCAGCAGCTTAAGTAGAGTCACTGAAGCTTTCTTT. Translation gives CASSLSRVTEAFF.

DNA of the CDR3: TGTGCCTGGATCCGAGGCGGGTTAGCTAACTATGGCTACACCTTC. Amino acid sequence: CAWIRGGLANYGYTF. J is TRBJ1-2 and V is TRBV30; D is unresolved. Trimming shortened V by 4 bases and J by 0 bases, and 15 bases separated the two germline ends. This CDR3 has 15 amino acids. Germline V gene data show CDR1 as GTSNPN and CDR2 as SVGIG (reference sequence).

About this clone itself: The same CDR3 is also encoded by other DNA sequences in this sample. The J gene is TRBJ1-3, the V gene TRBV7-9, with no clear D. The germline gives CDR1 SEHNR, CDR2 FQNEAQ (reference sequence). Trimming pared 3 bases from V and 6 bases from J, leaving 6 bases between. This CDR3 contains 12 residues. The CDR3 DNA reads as TGTGCCAGCAGCTTGGGCCAAAACACCATATATTTT. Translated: CASSLGQNTIYF. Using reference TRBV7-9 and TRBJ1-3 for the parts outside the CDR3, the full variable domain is DTGVSQNPRHKITKRGQNVTFRCDPISEHNRLYWYRQTLGQGPEFLTYFQNEAQLEKSRLLSDRFSAERPKGSFSTLEIQRTEQGDSAMYLCASSLGQNTIYFGEGSWLTVV.

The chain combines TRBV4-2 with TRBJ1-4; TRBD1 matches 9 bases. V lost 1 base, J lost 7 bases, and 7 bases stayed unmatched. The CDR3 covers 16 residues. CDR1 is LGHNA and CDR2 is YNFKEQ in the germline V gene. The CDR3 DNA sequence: TGTGCCAGCAGCCAAGGTGGACAGGGGCTGGTTGAAAAACTGTTTTTT. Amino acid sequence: CASSQGGQGLVEKLFF.

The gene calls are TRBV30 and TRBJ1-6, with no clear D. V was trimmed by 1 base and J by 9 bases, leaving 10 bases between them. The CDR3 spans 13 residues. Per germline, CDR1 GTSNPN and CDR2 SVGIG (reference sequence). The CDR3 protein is CAWSGREASPLHF. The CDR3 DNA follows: TGTGCCTGGAGTGGTCGGGAGGCTTCACCCCTCCACTTT.

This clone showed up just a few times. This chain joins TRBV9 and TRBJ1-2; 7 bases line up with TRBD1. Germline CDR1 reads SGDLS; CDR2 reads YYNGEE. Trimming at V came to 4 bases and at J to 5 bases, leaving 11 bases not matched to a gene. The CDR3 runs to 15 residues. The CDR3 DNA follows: TGTGCCAGCAGCAAACAAGACAGGGAAATTTATGGCTACACCTTC. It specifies CASSKQDREIYGYTF. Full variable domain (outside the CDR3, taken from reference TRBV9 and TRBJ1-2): DSGVTQTPKHLITATGQRVTLRCSPRSGDLSVYWYQQSLDQGLQFLIQYYNGEERAKGNILERFSAQQFPDLHSELNLSSLELGDSALYFCASSKQDREIYGYTFGSGTRLTVV.

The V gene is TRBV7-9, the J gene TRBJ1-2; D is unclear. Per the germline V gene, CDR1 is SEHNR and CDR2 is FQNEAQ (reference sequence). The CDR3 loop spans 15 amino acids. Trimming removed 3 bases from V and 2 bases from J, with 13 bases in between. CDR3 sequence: CASSFLAEPNYGYTF. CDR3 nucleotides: TGTGCCAGCAGCTTTCTCGCGGAGCCGAACTATGGCTACACCTTC.

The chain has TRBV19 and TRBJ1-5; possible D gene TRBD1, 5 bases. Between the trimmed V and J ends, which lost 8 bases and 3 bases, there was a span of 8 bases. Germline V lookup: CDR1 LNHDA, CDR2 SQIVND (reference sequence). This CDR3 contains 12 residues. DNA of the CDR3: TGTGCCAGTGACAGCATCAATCAGCCCCAGCATTTT. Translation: CASDSINQPQHF. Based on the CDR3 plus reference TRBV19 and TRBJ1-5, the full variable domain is DGGITQSPKYLFRKEGQNVTLSCEQNLNHDAMYWYRQDPGQGLRLIYYSQIVNDFQKGDIAEGYSVSREKKESFPLTVTSAQKNPTAFYLCASDSINQPQHFGDGTRLSIL.

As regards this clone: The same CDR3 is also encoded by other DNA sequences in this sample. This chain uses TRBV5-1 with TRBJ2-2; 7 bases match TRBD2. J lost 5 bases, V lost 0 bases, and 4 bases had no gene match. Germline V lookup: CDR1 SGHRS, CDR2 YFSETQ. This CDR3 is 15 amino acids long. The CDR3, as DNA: TGCGCCAGCAGCTTGGAGGGGCGGGGGACCGGGGAGCTGTTTTTT. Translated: CASSLEGRGTGELFF.

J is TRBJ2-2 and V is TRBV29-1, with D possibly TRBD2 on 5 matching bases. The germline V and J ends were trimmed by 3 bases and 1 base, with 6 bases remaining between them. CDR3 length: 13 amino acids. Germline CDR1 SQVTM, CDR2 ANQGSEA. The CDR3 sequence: CSVDGKNTGELFF. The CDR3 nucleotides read TGCAGCGTTGACGGGAAGAACACCGGGGAGCTGTTTTTT.

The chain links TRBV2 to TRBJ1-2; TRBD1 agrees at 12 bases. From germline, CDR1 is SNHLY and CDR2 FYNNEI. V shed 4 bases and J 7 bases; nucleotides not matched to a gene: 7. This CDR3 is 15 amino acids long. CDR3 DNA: TGTGCCAGCAGTGTTCTGGGGACAGGGGGCGGTGGCTACACCTTC. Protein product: CASSVLGTGGGGYTF.

CDR3 coding DNA: TGTGCCAGCAGAACAGGGGTTAGCTCCTATAATTCACCCCTCCACTTT. Its translation: CASRTGVSSYNSPLHF. V and J are TRBV5-5 and TRBJ1-6; 7 bases align to TRBD1. Per germline, CDR1 SGHKS and CDR2 YYEKEE (reference sequence). The junction had 5 bases not matched to a gene; V was cut back by 5 bases and J by 0 bases. The CDR3 has 16 amino acids.

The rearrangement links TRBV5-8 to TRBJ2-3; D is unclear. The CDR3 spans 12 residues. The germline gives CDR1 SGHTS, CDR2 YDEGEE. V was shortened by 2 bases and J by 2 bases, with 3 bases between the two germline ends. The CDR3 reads CASSFYTDTQYF. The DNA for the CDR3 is TGTGCCAGCAGCTTTTACACAGATACGCAGTATTTT.